A selection of T cell receptor beta chains follows, all from one sample in a study of T cells after yellow fever vaccination. From the 5' RACE reads, TCRdb called clonotypes with MiXCR, one entry per CDR3 protein. The table has 450,000 to 550,000 distinct CDR3 sequences, roughly 21% seen once. The specimen comprised PBMCs, sampled 15 days after the yellow fever booster vaccination. These receptor sequences come from a man under 40 who received the YFV17D yellow fever vaccine. Both conserved end residues are part of each CDR3. The order of the fields is J gene, D gene, clone size, V gene, CDR3 protein, CDR3 DNA. The D gene is left open where the match is weak. Expanded clones get a size class; other rows say once, few or many, or leave the size out.

TRBJ2-4 | . | . | TRBV20-1 | CSASSKNIQYF | TGCAGTGCTAGTAGTAAAAACATTCAGTACTTC
TRBJ2-3 | TRBD1 | few | TRBV20-1 | CSATGTGADTQYF | TGCAGTGCTACCGGGACAGGGGCAGATACGCAGTATTTT
TRBJ2-7 | TRBD1 | few | TRBV29-1 | CSVDRDGTAREQYF | TGCAGCGTTGACAGAGACGGGACAGCCCGCGAGCAGTACTTC
TRBJ2-5 | TRBD1 | few | TRBV18 | CASSRTGQGGQETQYF | TGTGCCAGCTCACGGACGGGACAGGGGGGACAAGAGACCCAGTACTTC
TRBJ2-7 | . | few | TRBV11-2 | CASSAAGIHYEQYF | TGTGCCAGCAGCGCCGCGGGGATCCATTACGAGCAGTACTTC
TRBJ1-1 | . | many | TRBV7-2 | CASSLNRANTEAFF | TGTGCCAGCAGCTTAAACAGGGCGAACACTGAAGCTTTCTTT
TRBJ2-5 | . | . | TRBV23-1 | CASSHRTTPQETQYF | TGCGCCAGCAGTCACCGGACTACCCCCCAAGAGACCCAGTACTTC
TRBJ2-7 | . | . | TRBV9 | CASTLGTGPYEQYF | TGTGCCAGCACCCTAGGGACTGGCCCCTACGAGCAGTACTTC
TRBJ1-4 | . | few | TRBV20-1 | CSARDLQGGHEKLFF | TGCAGTGCTAGAGACCTACAGGGAGGTCATGAAAAACTGTTTTTT
TRBJ1-2 | . | few | TRBV3-1 | CASSQIAGTNYGYTF | TGTGCCAGCAGCCAAATCGCAGGAACTAACTATGGCTACACCTTC
TRBJ2-3 | . | . | TRBV27 | CASSSLQGRWMDTQYF | TGTGCCAGCAGTTCTCTTCAGGGGCGGTGGATGGATACGCAGTATTTT
TRBJ2-7 | . | . | TRBV5-6 | CASSFSAGTAYEQYF | TGTGCCAGCAGCTTCTCCGCGGGGACGGCCTACGAGCAGTACTTC
TRBJ2-3 | . | . | TRBV28 | CASSRGQAGQYF | TGTGCCAGCAGTAGAGGGCAAGCGGGGCAGTATTTT
TRBJ2-7 | TRBD2 | . | TRBV12-3/TRBV12-4 | CASSRRPGLDYEQYF | TGTGCCAGCAGCAGACGTCCGGGACTAGACTACGAGCAGTACTTC
TRBJ2-1 | . | . | TRBV5-5 | CASSWRRADNEQFF | TGTGCCAGCAGCTGGAGGCGGGCCGACAATGAGCAGTTCTTC
TRBJ2-7 | TRBD1 | few | TRBV19 | CASRKQGVSSEQYF | TGTGCCAGTAGAAAGCAGGGGGTATCCTCCGAGCAGTACTTC
TRBJ2-2 | . | few | TRBV2 | CASKQDSLGGELFF | TGTGCCAGCAAGCAGGATTCCCTTGGCGGGGAGCTGTTTTTT
TRBJ2-1 | TRBD2 | few | TRBV3-1 | CASSQDPSGSDEQFF | TGTGCCAGCAGCCAAGACCCTAGCGGGAGCGATGAGCAGTTCTTC
TRBJ2-7 | . | . | TRBV4-3 | CASSQVPGLYEQYF | TGCGCCAGCAGCCAAGTTCCGGGCCTCTACGAGCAGTACTTC